In its sample, the clone carrying this T cell receptor (beta chain) was seen many times. Its matching antigen is unknown. The data stem from a study of CD8 T cells in ankylosing spondylitis. Study-wide points: There was reportedly significant enrichment of clones that were disease-linked in matched ankylosing spondylitis synovial fluid.

Libraries of TCR beta came from quantitative 5'-RACE with molecular barcodes. TCRdb analysed the 5' RACE reads with MiXCR anew, one entry per CDR3 protein. The sample lists 200,000 to 250,000 distinct CDR3 sequences, roughly 10% occurring once. Trimming cost V 6 bases and J 5 bases; bases outside gene matches: 5. CDR1 is DFQATT, CDR2 SNEGSKA, per germline (reference sequence). The CDR3 runs 12 residues. The chain couples TRBV20-1 to TRBJ1-1; the match to TRBD1 covers 8 bases. The source material was blood, either unsorted or a sorted T cell fraction (not recorded which). This receptor was obtained from a male donor with ankylosing spondylitis or in good health (not recorded which). CDR3 nucleotides: TGCAGTGCCGACAGGGGCCGTACTGAAGCTTTCTTT. Residues: CSADRGRTEAFF.